One T cell receptor (beta chain) is described in this entry. The data were taken from a study of blood T cell repertoires in COVID-19. Turning to the study itself: COVID-19 samples from acute and convalescent phases originated in the United States, Italy and Spain. T cells, B-cell-depleted T cells, or PBMCs supplied cDNA or gDNA.

In the original workflow: Amplification from reference gene primers served as the basis for estimated nucleated cell counts. The protocol was immunoSEQ multiplex PCR, while the TCRdb copy is restricted to in-frame clones and leaves out a portion. V and J calls and clone size are those listed in that table; D and trimming were worked out from the DNA. The table records hundreds of thousands of clones, about 87% of them present only once. The ends were cut back, 3 bases at V and 0 bases at J, with 14 bases in the middle. CDR3 length: 16 amino acids. Germline CDR1 reads GTSNPN; CDR2 reads SVGIG (reference sequence). Seattle participants joined during active infection and were tracked over time.

The specimen was peripheral blood. The sequence was obtained from a woman aged 50 to 60 with COVID-19, enrolled during active disease. The rearrangement uses TRBV30 and TRBJ2-2; D may be TRBD1 (5 bases). CDR3 region: CAWRKDIPANTGELFF. The CDR3 DNA sequence: TGTGCCTGGAGGAAGGACATCCCCGCGAACACCGGGGAGCTGTTTTTT. Drawing the rest from reference TRBV30 and TRBJ2-2, the complete variable domain is SQTIHQWPATLVQPVGSPLSLECTVEGTSNPNLYWYRQAAGRGLQLLFYSVGIGQISSEVPQNLSASRPQDRQFILSSKKLLLSDSGFYLCAWRKDIPANTGELFFGEGSRLTVL.